This entry lists 16 T cell receptor beta chains sequenced from one sample in a study of metastatic and nonmetastatic thyroid tumors. TCRdb reprocessed the PCR reads via MiXCR. The data contain roughly 72,000 clones, less than 20% of them singletons. Every patient underwent thyroid surgery untreated. The specimen sequenced was blood. Every receptor here comes from a female donor with papillary thyroid cancer or a benign thyroid nodule (not recorded which). Some clones in this sample may be carry-over from other donors' samples.

This clone came up many times. The chain recombines TRBV4-1 with TRBJ1-2; D not resolved. CDR1 is MGHRA, CDR2 YSYEKL, per germline. The CDR3 extends over 15 amino acids. The V end was cut by 0 bases, the J end by 7 bases, with 15 bases between. The CDR3 region has the DNA TGCGCCAGCAGCCAAGACCGAACCCTACTCGGTGGCTACACCTTC. Translated: CASSQDRTLLGGYTF.

This chain connects TRBV7-2 to TRBJ2-5; D gene ambiguous. Trimming took 3 bases from V and 4 from J, leaving 6 bases between them. This CDR3 is 12 amino acids long. CDR1 and CDR2 (germline): SGHTA, FQGNSA. The CDR3 here is CASSFGGETQYF. The CDR3 region has the DNA TGTGCCAGCAGCTTCGGCGGAGAGACCCAGTACTTC.

This clone was observed at least ten times. The chain has TRBV5-1 and TRBJ1-2, with TRBD1 matching over 7 bases. The germline CDR1 and CDR2 sequences are SGHRS and YFSETQ. This CDR3 has 11 amino acids. After removal of 3 bases from V and 12 bases from J, the junction contained 5 bases not matched to a gene. In DNA, the CDR3 is TGCGCCAGCAGCTCGACAGGGCCTCACACCTTC. Translation: CASSSTGPHTF. Based on the CDR3 plus reference TRBV5-1 and TRBJ1-2, the full variable domain is KAGVTQTPRYLIKTRGQQVTLSCSPISGHRSVSWYQQTPGQGLQFLFEYFSETQRNKGNFPGRFSGRQFSNSRSEMNVSTLELGDSALYLCASSSTGPHTFGSGTRLTVV.

About this clone itself: Other DNA sequences in the sample encode the same CDR3. The CDR3 loop is CSARDSSYNSPLHF. DNA for the CDR3: TGCAGTGCTAGAGATAGCTCCTATAATTCACCCCTCCACTTT. This chain connects TRBV20-1 to TRBJ1-6; D unresolved. The V gene lost 0 bases and the J gene lost 0 bases, with 3 bases spanning the gap. The CDR3 has 14 amino acids. The germline CDR1 and CDR2 sequences are DFQATT and SNEGSKA (reference sequence).

The chain carries TRBV7-2 and TRBJ1-2; a weak D match, TRBD1 (5 bases). V was cut by 5 bases and J by 4 bases, with 14 bases left in between. The CDR3 is 14 amino acids. CDR1 and CDR2 from the germline V gene are SGHTA and FQGNSA. The CDR3 DNA is TGTGCCAGCAGCCCCGGGGACGGGACCTATGGCTACACCTTC. Amino acids: CASSPGDGTYGYTF. The complete variable domain, with remaining parts taken from reference TRBV7-2 and TRBJ1-2, reads GAGVSQSPSNKVTEKGKDVELRCDPISGHTALYWYRQSLGQGLEFLIYFQGNSAPDKSGLPSDRFSAERTGGSVSTLTIQRTQQEDSAVYLCASSPGDGTYGYTFGSGTRLTVV.

This clone was counted ten times or more. V usage is TRBV7-9 and J usage is TRBJ1-4; 8 bases match TRBD1. Germline V gene sequence: CDR1 SEHNR, CDR2 FQNEAQ (reference sequence). This CDR3 has 15 amino acids. V gave up 6 bases and J gave up 2 bases; unmatched junction bases: 5. The CDR3 protein is CASRGQDSTNEKLFF. The CDR3 region has the DNA TGTGCCAGCAGGGGACAGGATAGTACTAATGAAAAACTGTTTTTT.

The sample holds many counts of this clone. This sequence joins TRBV24-1 and TRBJ2-1; the D is unclear. The V and J ends lost 4 bases and 10 bases respectively, with 13 bases between them. Germline lookup yields CDR1 KGHDR and CDR2 SFDVKD. This CDR3 contains 13 residues. In nucleotides, the CDR3 is TGTGCCACCAGTGACCTCCTAGTCCACGAGCAGTTCTTC. Amino acid sequence: CATSDLLVHEQFF.

There are many counts of this clone. The chain carries TRBV6-6 and TRBJ2-1; TRBD2 matches at 11 bases. The length of the CDR3 is 16 residues. Trimming at V came to 2 bases and at J to 7 bases, leaving 7 bases not matched to a gene. Germline V CDR1 and CDR2: MNHNY, SVGAGI (reference sequence). The CDR3 spells CASSYTPASGRNEQFF. The CDR3, as DNA: TGTGCCAGCAGTTACACCCCCGCTAGCGGGAGGAATGAGCAGTTCTTC.

The rearrangement links TRBV11-2 to TRBJ1-3, with D tentatively TRBD1 (5 bases). Germline lookup yields CDR1 SGHAT and CDR2 FQNNGV. The CDR3 runs 16 residues. Trimming shortened V by 1 base and J by 2 bases, and 12 bases separated the two germline ends. CDR3 sequence (DNA): TGTGCCAGCAGCTTAGTGAGACAGTCAGCTGGAAACACCATATATTTT. Translation: CASSLVRQSAGNTIYF.

J is TRBJ2-3 and V is TRBV5-1; possible D gene TRBD2, 5 bases. CDR1 is SGHRS and CDR2 is YFSETQ in the germline V gene. The CDR3 runs to 16 residues. Trimming took off 0 bases at V and 4 bases at J, with 15 bases between the two ends. The CDR3 region is CASSLAAQRIADTQYF. The CDR3 DNA sequence: TGCGCCAGCAGCTTGGCGGCTCAGCGGATTGCAGATACGCAGTATTTT.

Many counts were recorded for this clone. The chain joins TRBV7-9 to TRBJ2-1, with no clear D. The ends were cut back, 0 bases at V and 9 bases at J, with 6 bases in the middle. The CDR3 is 12 amino acids. Germline CDR1 is SEHNR and CDR2 is FQNEAQ (reference sequence). CDR3 sequence (DNA): TGTGCCAGCAGCTTAGCGGTGCGTGAGCAGTTCTTC. Its protein product is CASSLAVREQFF. Complete variable domain (other parts from reference TRBV7-9 and TRBJ2-1): DTGVSQNPRHKITKRGQNVTFRCDPISEHNRLYWYRQTLGQGPEFLTYFQNEAQLEKSRLLSDRFSAERPKGSFSTLEIQRTEQGDSAMYLCASSLAVREQFFGPGTRLTVL.

This clone was seen ten or more times. This rearrangement joins TRBV5-1 to TRBJ2-7; weak D call: TRBD2 (5 bases). CDR1 is SGHRS and CDR2 is YFSETQ in the germline V gene. Trimming removed 1 base at V and 6 bases at J, with 14 bases between. This CDR3 has 14 amino acids. The CDR3: CASSLRLKQLEQYF. In nucleotides, the CDR3 is TGCGCCAGCAGCTTGAGACTAAAGCAGCTCGAGCAGTACTTC.

The V and J genes are TRBV12-3 or TRBV12-4 and TRBJ2-2; D gene uncertain. Trimming cost V 5 bases and J 5 bases, with 12 bases left between them. This CDR3 region has 14 residues. CDR3 loop: CASSPLGSTGELFF. As DNA, the CDR3 is TGTGCCAGCAGTCCCCTCGGTAGTACCGGGGAGCTGTTTTTT.

There are many counts of this clone. This chain uses TRBV5-8 with TRBJ2-1; D remains ambiguous. The V gene lost 1 base and the J gene lost 4 bases, with 9 bases spanning the gap. The germline V gene encodes CDR1 SGHTS and CDR2 YDEGEE. The CDR3 spans 14 residues. CDR3 residues: CASSLSWGYNEQFF. In DNA form, the CDR3 reads TGTGCCAGCAGCTTGTCGTGGGGATACAATGAGCAGTTCTTC.

The chain joins TRBV20-1 to TRBJ2-7; D is undetermined. The V gene's germline CDR1 is DFQATT and CDR2 SNEGSKA (reference sequence). This CDR3 contains 12 residues. V was pared by 3 bases and J by 1 base, with 7 bases between. CDR3 sequence reads: CSASGNSYEQYF. The CDR3 DNA follows: TGCAGTGCTAGCGGTAATTCCTACGAGCAGTACTTC.

J is TRBJ2-4 and V is TRBV7-6; TRBD2 aligns across 9 bases. With V trimmed by 1 base and J by 0 bases, 4 bases remained unmatched. Germline lookup yields CDR1 SGHVS and CDR2 FNYEAQ. The CDR3 sequence is 17 residues long. CDR3 in DNA: TGTGCCAGCAGCTTAGAAGTAGCGGGGGTAGCCAAAAACATTCAGTACTTC. Translation gives CASSLEVAGVAKNIQYF.